A selection of T cell receptor beta chains follows, all from one sample in a study of shared clonotypes between healthy human individuals. Repertoires were generated with immunoSEQ multiplex PCR, while TCRdb's copy carries only in-frame clones and drops some. This table holds about 490,000 clones, about 80% found once. Material: PBMCs. The receptors were sampled from a woman aged 40 to 50 in good health. Some clones in this sample may be carry-over from other donors' samples. The CDR3 runs from the conserved cysteine through the conserved F or W. A D gene is named only where the DNA matches it firmly. Size is omitted from some rows. Given values are once, few, many or a class for expanded clones.

d_gene: NA
abundance: NA
j_gene: TRBJ2-5
v_gene: TRBV5-1
CDR3aa: CASSPGGGETQYF
CDR3nt: TGCGCCAGCAGCCCGGGGGGCGGAGAGACCCAGTACTTC

d_gene: NA
abundance: NA
j_gene: TRBJ2-7
v_gene: TRBV28
CDR3aa: CASSRKGAYEQYF
CDR3nt: TGTGCCAGCAGTAGAAAGGGTGCCTACGAGCAGTACTTC

d_gene: NA
abundance: NA
j_gene: TRBJ2-6
v_gene: TRBV19
CDR3aa: CASSITGSGANVLTF
CDR3nt: TGTGCCAGTAGTATCACCGGGTCTGGGGCCAACGTCCTGACTTTC

d_gene: TRBD1
abundance: NA
j_gene: TRBJ2-7
v_gene: TRBV2
CDR3aa: CASRGTDFSYEQYF
CDR3nt: TGTGCCAGCCGAGGGACAGACTTCTCCTACGAGCAGTACTTC

d_gene: NA
abundance: once
j_gene: TRBJ2-5
v_gene: TRBV2
CDR3aa: CASSSSYQETQYF
CDR3nt: TGTGCCAGCAGTTCCTCCTACCAAGAGACCCAGTACTTC

d_gene: TRBD2
abundance: NA
j_gene: TRBJ2-5
v_gene: TRBV7-9
CDR3aa: CASSPSLAGAWETQYF
CDR3nt: TGTGCCAGCAGCCCCTCACTAGCGGGAGCTTGGGAGACCCAGTACTTC

d_gene: NA
abundance: once
j_gene: TRBJ2-1
v_gene: TRBV15
CDR3aa: CATSSRRAYNEQFF
CDR3nt: TGTGCCACCAGCTCCAGGAGGGCGTACAATGAGCAGTTCTTC

d_gene: TRBD2
abundance: NA
j_gene: TRBJ2-1
v_gene: TRBV28
CDR3aa: CASRYLTSGRGNEQFF
CDR3nt: TGTGCCAGCAGGTACTTGACTAGCGGGAGGGGGAATGAGCAGTTCTTC

d_gene: NA
abundance: NA
j_gene: TRBJ2-3
v_gene: TRBV28
CDR3aa: CASSLVADSTDTQYF
CDR3nt: TGTGCCAGCAGTTTGGTAGCGGATAGCACAGATACGCAGTATTTT

d_gene: NA
abundance: few
j_gene: TRBJ2-3
v_gene: TRBV28
CDR3aa: CASSSGQLNTDTQYF
CDR3nt: TGTGCCAGCAGTTCCGGACAGCTGAACACAGATACGCAGTATTTT

d_gene: NA
abundance: NA
j_gene: TRBJ2-2
v_gene: TRBV7-6
CDR3aa: CASSLARNTGELFF
CDR3nt: TGTGCCAGCAGCTTGGCAAGGAACACCGGGGAGCTGTTTTTT

d_gene: NA
abundance: NA
j_gene: TRBJ2-2
v_gene: TRBV7-9
CDR3aa: CASERRLNTGELFF
CDR3nt: TGTGCCAGCGAGAGACGATTGAACACCGGGGAGCTGTTTTTT

d_gene: NA
abundance: NA
j_gene: TRBJ2-1
v_gene: TRBV9
CDR3aa: CASSVSPREGIQFF
CDR3nt: TGTGCCAGCAGCGTAAGCCCCCGAGAGGGTATCCAGTTCTTC

d_gene: TRBD1
abundance: NA
j_gene: TRBJ1-4
v_gene: TRBV6-1
CDR3aa: CAHSPRQGAWEKLFF
CDR3nt: TGTGCCCACAGCCCCCGACAGGGGGCTTGGGAAAAACTGTTTTTT

d_gene: NA
abundance: NA
j_gene: TRBJ2-1
v_gene: TRBV7-2
CDR3aa: CASSLDQGMDEQFF
CDR3nt: TGTGCCAGCAGCTTAGATCAGGGGATGGATGAGCAGTTCTTC

d_gene: NA
abundance: few
j_gene: TRBJ2-5
v_gene: TRBV5-1
CDR3aa: CASSYRLDGETQYF
CDR3nt: TGCGCCAGCAGCTACCGACTAGATGGAGAGACCCAGTACTTC

d_gene: TRBD1
abundance: NA
j_gene: TRBJ1-1
v_gene: TRBV10-3
CDR3aa: CAISDWGQRNTEAFF
CDR3nt: TGTGCCATCAGTGACTGGGGACAGAGGAACACTGAAGCTTTCTTT

d_gene: NA
abundance: NA
j_gene: TRBJ2-5
v_gene: TRBV7-2
CDR3aa: CASSAPGTARETQYF
CDR3nt: TGTGCCAGCAGCGCCCCCGGGACTGCCCGGGAGACCCAGTACTTC

d_gene: NA
abundance: NA
j_gene: TRBJ2-1
v_gene: TRBV19
CDR3aa: CASSIKGGPRYNEQFF
CDR3nt: TGTGCCAGTAGTATTAAAGGTGGGCCGCGCTACAATGAGCAGTTCTTC

d_gene: TRBD2
abundance: NA
j_gene: TRBJ2-7
v_gene: TRBV4-2
CDR3aa: CASSQALAGASPYEQYF
CDR3nt: TGTGCCAGCAGCCAGGCACTAGCGGGAGCGAGCCCCTACGAGCAGTACTTC